These 24 T cell receptor beta chains came from one sample sequenced in a study of blood T cell repertoires in COVID-19 (dated by TCRdb to about 2020). The library was obtained by the immunoSEQ multiplex PCR assay. The clones in this table, taken by TCRdb from immuneACCESS, are in-frame only. Not every clone is retained; where verified, under half of the shortfall comes from an unresolved V gene, and the cause of the rest is unknown. The sample table shows tens of thousands of clones, and roughly 87% are seen once. Together, the top ten hold roughly 5.3% of the sample. Input material: peripheral blood. The receptor set was obtained from an elderly man in a cohort sampled during active COVID-19.

The chain joins TRBV30 to TRBJ1-2, with 11 bases that match TRBD1. Germline lookup yields CDR1 GTSNPN and CDR2 SVGIG (reference sequence). This CDR3 region has 14 residues. After removal of 5 bases from V and 2 bases from J, the junction contained 4 bases not matched to a gene. The CDR3 nucleotides read TGTGCCTGGGCGGGACAGGGGGAAAACTATGGCTACACCTTC. It translates to CAWAGQGENYGYTF. Complete variable domain (other parts from reference TRBV30 and TRBJ1-2): SQTIHQWPATLVQPVGSPLSLECTVEGTSNPNLYWYRQAAGRGLQLLFYSVGIGQISSEVPQNLSASRPQDRQFILSSKKLLLSDSGFYLCAWAGQGENYGYTFGSGTRLTVV.

V and J are TRBV7-2 and TRBJ1-3; a weak D match, TRBD1 (6 bases). Deletions cut 4 bases from V and 4 bases from J, with 14 bases between. There are 15 residues in the CDR3. Germline V lookup: CDR1 SGHTA, CDR2 FQGNSA. The CDR3 region is CASSWYRDAGNTIYF. CDR3 DNA sequence: TGTGCCAGCAGCTGGTACAGGGATGCGGGAAACACCATATATTTT.

This chain links TRBV21-1 with TRBJ2-5; the table names TRBD2, a call not compared with the DNA. TRBV21-1 is classified as a pseudogene. The CDR3 length is 21 residues. The CDR3, as DNA: TGTGCCAGAAATTTAATATGGGGGCGGGGACTAGCGGGAGGGCCGGGAGAGACCCAGTACTTC. This gives the protein CARNLIWGRGLAGGPGETQYF.

The chain joins TRBV15 to TRBJ2-5; D uncertain. Germline V gene data show CDR1 as LNHNV and CDR2 as YYDKDF (reference sequence). Trimming removed 0 bases at V and 4 bases at J, with 3 bases between. The length of the CDR3 is 12 residues. CDR3 nucleotide sequence: TGTGCCACCAGCAGAGATCGAGAGACCCAGTACTTC. Translated, it gives CATSRDRETQYF.

The genes are TRBV5-1 and TRBJ2-1; a possible D gene is TRBD2 (5 bases). V gave up 4 bases and J gave up 3 bases, with 14 bases separating them. The CDR3 runs 15 residues. Germline V CDR1 and CDR2: SGHRS, YFSETQ. In DNA form, the CDR3 reads TGCGCCAGCAGCCCCCCCCTGGGAGACTACAATGAGCAGTTCTTC. Protein sequence: CASSPPLGDYNEQFF.

This clone has just a few counts. This chain links TRBV24-1 with TRBJ1-2; D not resolved. V was trimmed by 6 bases and J by 7 bases, leaving 14 bases between them. This CDR3 spans 13 amino acids. Looked up from germline, CDR1 is KGHDR and CDR2 is SFDVKD. In DNA, the CDR3 is TGTGCCACCAGTAATTGGCCTCAGGTTGGCTACACCTTC. Protein sequence: CATSNWPQVGYTF.

The chain recombines TRBV6-5 with TRBJ2-7; 9 positions match TRBD1. Germline loops: CDR1 MNHEY, CDR2 SVGAGI. The CDR3 runs to 12 residues. After removal of 11 bases from V and 5 bases from J, the junction contained 7 bases not matched to a gene. Written as DNA, the CDR3 is TGTGCCGTCCGGGACAGGGAGCACGAGCAGTACTTC. Translation gives CAVRDREHEQYF.

This chain uses TRBV30 with TRBJ2-6, with a tentative D call TRBD1 (5 bases). Per germline, CDR1 GTSNPN and CDR2 SVGIG (reference sequence). The V end lost 4 bases, the J end lost 3 bases, and 13 bases lay between the germline ends. This CDR3 region has 15 residues. The CDR3 loop reads CAWTSRAFGANVLTF. The DNA of the CDR3 is TGTGCCTGGACCTCCAGGGCCTTTGGGGCCAACGTCCTGACTTTC.

The chain recombines TRBV15 with TRBJ2-2; no reliable D call. Germline CDR1 is LNHNV and CDR2 is YYDKDF (reference sequence). The CDR3 sequence is 17 residues long. The V gene lost 0 bases and the J gene lost 0 bases, with 11 bases spanning the gap. The CDR3 here is CATSRDRRQANTGELFF. CDR3 coding DNA: TGTGCCACCAGCAGAGATCGAAGGCAGGCGAACACCGGGGAGCTGTTTTTT.

This sequence joins TRBV24-1 and TRBJ2-3, with 8 bases identical to TRBD1. Per germline, CDR1 KGHDR and CDR2 SFDVKD. This CDR3 has 15 amino acids. V dropped 3 bases and J dropped 5; count of bases not matched to a gene: 6. The CDR3 coding sequence is TGTGCCACCAGTGATCCCCAGGGGGCCGGAGATACGCAGTATTTT. Protein sequence: CATSDPQGAGDTQYF.

The V gene is TRBV7-9, the J gene TRBJ2-7, with a weak D call TRBD2 (7 bases). The CDR3 is 13 residues long. CDR1 is SEHNR and CDR2 is FQNEAQ in the germline V gene (reference sequence). V was pared by 8 bases and J by 4 bases, with 15 bases between. The DNA for the CDR3 is TGTGCCAGCCGGGCGGGGGCAGGATACGAGCAGTACTTC. Its translation: CASRAGAGYEQYF.

The chain carries TRBV6-5 and TRBJ1-6; no reliable D call. The CDR3 has 14 amino acids. The V gene lost 6 bases and the J gene lost 3 bases, with 9 bases spanning the gap. Per the germline V gene, CDR1 is MNHEY and CDR2 is SVGAGI. CDR3 in DNA: TGTGCCAGCAGCTCATTCTACTATAATTCACCCCTCCACTTT. It codes for CASSSFYYNSPLHF.

The chain joins TRBV19 to TRBJ1-4; TRBD1 matches 7 bases. V dropped 5 bases and J dropped 5; count of bases not matched to a gene: 5. This CDR3 is 14 amino acids long. CDR1 and CDR2 from the germline V gene are LNHDA and SQIVND (reference sequence). DNA of the CDR3: TGTGCCAGTAGTGTCGGGACAGAGAATGAAAAACTGTTTTTT. It yields the protein CASSVGTENEKLFF.

The CDR3, as DNA: TGTGCCTGGAGCGAGACAGGGGGAATGATCAGGGAGCTGTTTTTT. This encodes CAWSETGGMIRELFF. This chain connects TRBV30 to TRBJ2-2; 9 nucleotides match TRBD1. Germline V gives CDR1 GTSNPN, CDR2 SVGIG (reference sequence). Trimming removed 3 bases from V and 9 bases from J; junction bases left unmatched: 11. The CDR3 contains 15 residues.

This chain links TRBV7-6 with TRBJ2-7, with a tentative D call TRBD1 (5 bases). The CDR3 loop spans 15 amino acids. Trimming removed 5 bases at V and 6 bases at J, with 20 bases between. In germline, CDR1 is SGHVS, CDR2 FNYEAQ. DNA of the CDR3: TGTGCCAGCAGCCCCCGCTCCAGGGTGGCGATCGAGCAGTACTTC. Translating gives CASSPRSRVAIEQYF.

The rearrangement links TRBV18 to TRBJ1-6; 7 positions match TRBD1. Trimming cost V 2 bases and J 8 bases; bases outside gene matches: 15. CDR1 and CDR2 from the germline V gene are KGHSH and LQKENI. The CDR3 runs to 18 residues. The CDR3 nucleotides are TGTGCCAGCTCACCAGTGACACAGGGGTTTCGATCCGATTCACCCCTCCACTTT. This codes for CASSPVTQGFRSDSPLHF.

The genes are TRBV5-1 and TRBJ1-1; D might be TRBD1 (5 bases). The germline V gene encodes CDR1 SGHRS and CDR2 YFSETQ. The V and J ends lost 7 bases and 8 bases respectively, with 21 bases between them. This CDR3 has 14 amino acids. The CDR3 loop reads CASRLSGDRNEAFF. The CDR3, as DNA: TGCGCCAGCCGACTGTCCGGAGACAGAAACGAAGCTTTCTTT. The full variable domain, completed using reference TRBV5-1 and TRBJ1-1, is KAGVTQTPRYLIKTRGQQVTLSCSPISGHRSVSWYQQTPGQGLQFLFEYFSETQRNKGNFPGRFSGRQFSNSRSEMNVSTLELGDSALYLCASRLSGDRNEAFFGQGTRLTVV.

This chain links TRBV5-3 with TRBJ1-1, with TRBD1 matching 11 bases. TRBV5-3 has ORF status, its function being uncertain. The CDR3 contains 15 residues. V was pared by 6 bases and J by 8 bases, with 12 bases of the junction left unmatched. The CDR3 sequence is CARTHGQGADLEAFF. The CDR3 coding sequence is TGTGCCAGAACTCACGGACAGGGGGCGGACCTCGAAGCTTTCTTT.

The chain couples TRBV6-5 to TRBJ1-3, with TRBD1 identical over 8 bases. This CDR3 region has 14 residues. Trimming at V came to 6 bases and at J to 4 bases, leaving 5 bases not matched to a gene. In germline, CDR1 is MNHEY, CDR2 SVGAGI. This CDR3 reads CASRKTGEGNTIYF. CDR3 DNA sequence: TGTGCCAGCAGAAAGACAGGGGAAGGAAACACCATATATTTT.

Regarding this clone: Other DNA sequences of this sample code for an identical CDR3. This sequence joins TRBV5-1 and TRBJ2-5, with 10 bases lining up with TRBD1. J was trimmed by 2 bases and V by 0 bases; bases with no gene match: 1. From germline, CDR1 is SGHRS and CDR2 YFSETQ. There are 15 residues in the CDR3. The chain's CDR3 is CASSLAGQGQETQYF. The DNA for the CDR3 is TGCGCCAGCAGCTTGGCGGGACAGGGGCAAGAGACCCAGTACTTC.

This clone has only a few counts. The chain uses TRBV19 and TRBJ1-6; 10 bases are a match to TRBD1. Losses at the gene ends were 4 bases for V and 7 bases for J; bases not matched to a gene: 10. The CDR3 length is 17 residues. CDR1 and CDR2 from the germline V gene are LNHDA and SQIVND (reference sequence). CDR3 protein: CASSTRPGQGLNSPLHF. Here the CDR3 DNA reads TGTGCCAGTAGTACTCGGCCGGGACAGGGGTTGAATTCACCCCTCCACTTT.

V and J are TRBV5-5 and TRBJ1-5; 7 bases are shared with TRBD1. The J segment lost 7 bases and the V segment lost 3 bases, leaving 4 bases of the junction unmatched. Looked up from germline, CDR1 is SGHKS and CDR2 is YYEKEE (reference sequence). CDR3 size: 13 residues. The CDR3, as DNA: TGTGCCAGCAGCTACAGGGGTCGACAGCCCCAGCATTTT. It yields the protein CASSYRGRQPQHF.

Worth noting for this clone: The sample contains more than one DNA sequence encoding this CDR3. J is TRBJ2-7 and V is TRBV5-1, with unresolved D. V was clipped by 0 bases and J by 1 base, with 5 bases between them. This CDR3 spans 13 amino acids. CDR1 is SGHRS, CDR2 YFSETQ, per germline. The CDR3 spells CASSLAGSYEQYF. In DNA form, the CDR3 reads TGCGCCAGCAGCTTGGCCGGGTCCTACGAGCAGTACTTC.

Concerning this clone itself: Other nucleotide sequences in the sample specify the same CDR3. J is TRBJ1-5 and V is TRBV6-5; 9 bases align to TRBD1. Trimming took 5 bases from V and 4 from J; bases not matched to a gene: 6. The CDR3 consists of 15 residues. Germline CDR1 and CDR2: MNHEY and SVGAGI. CDR3 DNA: TGTGCCAGCAGTCCGACCGGACAGGGGAATCAGCCCCAGCATTTT. Residues: CASSPTGQGNQPQHF.